The source of this TCR beta chain is a study of cytomegalovirus exposure and HLA in healthy donors (dated by TCRdb to about 2017). With respect to the entire study: In an earlier analysis of 450 to 750 of the donors, 250 to 350 Gb of sequence data and approximately 100 million unique TCR beta sequences from about 180 million T cells were reported. Rather than drawing on any new phenotypic data, the later analysis identified candidate immune exposures from TCR beta sequences and the way those sequences occurred across donors. Typing coverage differed by locus: A, B, C, DRB1 and DQB1 were typed in about 620-640 donors, DQA1 in 522, DPA1 in around 600, and DPB1 in 450 to 480. Among a few hundred genotyped donors of the cohort, an average of around 240,000 unique TCR beta nucleotide sequences were sequenced per donor, around a sixth of them non-productive. In addition to the first cohort of hundreds of subjects, a separate validation cohort of some 120 different subjects was used. Genome-wide SNP genotypes for about 65% of the roughly 670 donors were used in a later genetic analysis, which treated that subset as a discovery cohort. The study was designed to test whether signatures of past pathogen exposure could be identified by cataloging public T cell receptors. The study used immunosequencing to profile the T cell repertoires of 666 subjects and linked those repertoires to cytomegalovirus serostatus. Approximately 310 gigabases of sequencing data and approximately 85 million unique TCR sequences were included in an early release covering several hundred HLA-typed donors. To predict cytomegalovirus infection status, the study brought together high-throughput TCR immunosequencing, statistical association of individual TCRs with disease status, and machine learning. Of the 398 genotyped donors, over 80% were placed in the genetic ancestry cluster associated with self-reported Caucasian donors. Both class I and class II loci were covered by HLA typing, at four-digit resolution. Donor age, sex, ethnicity and CMV serostatus were compiled together with the repertoire data. A later analysis re-examined previously published TCR beta repertoires from about 700 donors and added high-resolution HLA genotyping to investigate patterns of TCR occurrence. A handful of DR-DQ haplotypes were treated as single units for association and clustering because of strong linkage in the cohort. Every repertoire in the discovery cohort had been generated on one and the same sequencing platform. An earlier analysis of a few hundred of the donors applied high-throughput TCR beta sequencing to assess whether each TCR beta V gene segment acted as functional or pseudogenic.

Turning to this clone: The antigen this receptor binds is unknown. No much larger clone exists at a distance of one base, and base qualities are not known.

The germline V gene encodes CDR1 SGHRS and CDR2 YFSETQ. Trimmed from V: 5 bases; trimmed from J: 1 base; junction bases lacking a gene match: 9. The CDR3 sequence holds 18 residues, the cysteine and phenylalanine included. Only the CDR3 DNA is retained, 54 bases long and in frame from the first base. General findings and caveats noted by the study authors: According to a later genetic analysis, donors in an Asian-associated ancestry cluster had fewer N-insertions in productive TCRs than the roughly 700-donor mean. In a later analysis, HLA-associated TCR beta chains showed more clonal expansion and lower generation probabilities than non-associated chains that were equally common. The classifier was reported to diagnose cytomegalovirus status with high specificity and sensitivity in both the original cohort and the validation cohort. Across donors, most TCR sequences were observed very rarely, whereas some public TCRs were present in many individuals. Only TCR beta chains were sequenced in this cohort, and the absence of alpha or paired-chain data limited detectable features. Broadly in line with IMGT annotations, most TCR beta V segments showed up in productive rearrangements about 90% or about 30% of the time in an earlier analysis of around 550 of the donors. When HLA alleles, especially DR and DQ, strongly co-occurred, attributing TCR associations to individual alleles was difficult. A later analysis found that most CMV-associated TCR beta chains appeared HLA-restricted, with HLA associations seemingly driven largely by CMV exposure. In a later analysis, TCR association rates were found to vary across HLA loci, with the most associated TCRs seen for DRB1 alleles and the fewest for HLA-C alleles. Some IMGT-functional V segments, including TRBV6-2 and TRBV6-3, could not be told apart with the 87-base-pair reads, so those segments were excluded. A further reported finding was that TCR beta sequences accurately predicted the HLA-A and HLA-B alleles for most subjects in the first cohort. According to the authors, the approach could potentially be generalized to other disease states and immunological phenotypes. A later analysis reported that several top co-occurrence clusters appeared linked to parvovirus B19, influenza, CMV and Epstein-Barr virus. In the study, approximately 150 TCR beta chains were listed as associated with cytomegalovirus. In vitro tests confirmed that three of the cytomegalovirus-associated TCR beta chains recognize cytomegalovirus antigens. Roughly uniform sequencing depth across donors was assumed in presence/absence analyses, although this assumption may not hold. In a later genetic analysis, a missense DCLRE1C variant was associated with V-gene and J-gene trimming of TCR beta chains, and the association was replicated in an independent cohort. A cluster of highly shared sequence variants was judged likely to be a technical artifact of the sequencing pipeline. Specific HLA alleles were associated with around 18,000 TCR beta sequences at a false discovery rate of 0.05 in a later analysis. Linkage disequilibrium might explain the correlated functional status among segregating V segments, but an unknown experimental factor could not be excluded. Immune exposure information for the cohort was limited to CMV serostatus. Because counts were too low, roughly 17 rarely observed V segments, including chromosome 9 orphons, were left out of the earlier analysis of a few hundred of the donors. Because HLA typing was missing for some donors at each locus, association tests included only the typed subset.

Libraries were made using the immunoSEQ multiplex PCR assay. A mixture of 60 forward primers for TCR Vbeta segments and 13 reverse primers for TCR Jbeta segments was used in the multiplex PCR. A multiplex PCR assay on genomic DNA amplified the CDR3 region of rearranged TCR beta genes. The amplified TCR beta libraries were sequenced on the Illumina HiSeq System as 87-base-pair reads. The authors' pipeline ran thus. A later analysis tallied 80 million to 95 million unique TCR beta chains across the 660 or so repertoires, and about 12 million of those chains were shared by two or more donors. Raw reads were error-corrected and collapsed into unique sequences with a nearest-neighbor algorithm that merged closely related sequences to remove PCR and sequencing errors. Alignment of CDR3 sequences to IMGT reference sequences was used to assign V, D and J gene segments. For a sequence to be retained, at least a six-nucleotide match to both a V gene segment and a J gene segment was required. Rearrangements were classified as productive when the CDR3 lacked stop codons and remained in frame with V and J, and all other rearrangements were classified as non-productive. Following IMGT convention, CDR3 was defined as the stretch from the second conserved V-encoded cysteine up to the conserved J-encoded phenylalanine. The earlier analysis of 450 to 750 of the donors excluded any sequence lacking an unambiguous match to a single V gene segment. An earlier analysis of some 500 of the donors classified V segments as functional when productive rearrangements were above 56.7% and as segregating when the standard deviation between donors was above 5%. A statistical classification framework was built to diagnose cytomegalovirus status from the catalog of TCR beta chain sequences. In a later analysis, V and J genes were assigned by comparing TCR nucleotide sequences against IMGT/GENE-DB human TR gene sequences. The TCRdist pipeline was used in a later analysis to assign CDR3 sequences and most-parsimonious VDJ recombination scenarios. In a later analysis, each TCR beta chain was defined by its CDR3 amino acid sequence together with its V-gene family, and reads without a unique V-gene family were excluded. A later analysis removed 592 highly shared, low-generation-probability nucleotide sequences to deal with suspected cross-contamination and a sequencing artifact. For each public chain, a later analysis derived a clonal expansion index from normalized ranks of inferred template counts within each repertoire. Generation probabilities in a later analysis came from a VDJ recombination model fitted to out-of-frame rearrangements, and those results were checked against IGoR. In a later analysis, TCR-TCR, TCR-HLA and TCR-CMV co-occurrence was scored with hypergeometric tests, and a repertoire-size bias correction was applied to TCR pairs. A later analysis estimated false discovery rates by permuting HLA or CMV assignments 20 times. In a later analysis, co-occurring TCRs were grouped using DBSCAN, and TCRdist sequence similarity was added for clustering within HLA-allele-positive subsets. For co-occurrence clustering, repertoires with fewer than 30,000 or more than 120,000 public chains were excluded, along with roughly 5 repertoires with anomalous nucleotide sharing. Entries here come from immuneACCESS through TCRdb and include only in-frame sequences with V and J called. Some clones fail to appear in such tables; in the studies checked, an unresolved V gene covers under half of the shortfall, and the cause of the remainder is unknown. The V and J calls and clone size are taken from that table; D and trimming were inferred from the DNA. The sample includes around 190,000 clones, with 60% to 80% observed a single time. 2% to 2.5% of the sample rests with the top ten.

The cohort comprised approximately 700 healthy bone marrow donors. Cohort members were all nominally healthy when sampled, although unrecorded immune exposures were likely present. The donor was CMV seronegative and was included in the group of a few hundred seronegative cohort members. A peripheral blood sample was provided by each donor, and peripheral blood mononuclear cells were used for TCR beta sequencing. Genomic DNA extraction from the blood cell samples was performed with the Qiagen DNeasy Blood Extraction Kit. The receptor was derived from a man aged 55 to 70 in good health and CMV-seronegative. Rearrangement joined TRBV5-1 to TRBJ2-3; 14 central nucleotides agree with TRBD2. The sample was PBMCs. The CDR3 protein is CASSYGLAGGGGTDTQYF. The nucleotide sequence reads as follows: TGCGCCAGCAGTTACGGACTAGCGGGGGGCGGTGGCACAGATACGCAGTATTTT.